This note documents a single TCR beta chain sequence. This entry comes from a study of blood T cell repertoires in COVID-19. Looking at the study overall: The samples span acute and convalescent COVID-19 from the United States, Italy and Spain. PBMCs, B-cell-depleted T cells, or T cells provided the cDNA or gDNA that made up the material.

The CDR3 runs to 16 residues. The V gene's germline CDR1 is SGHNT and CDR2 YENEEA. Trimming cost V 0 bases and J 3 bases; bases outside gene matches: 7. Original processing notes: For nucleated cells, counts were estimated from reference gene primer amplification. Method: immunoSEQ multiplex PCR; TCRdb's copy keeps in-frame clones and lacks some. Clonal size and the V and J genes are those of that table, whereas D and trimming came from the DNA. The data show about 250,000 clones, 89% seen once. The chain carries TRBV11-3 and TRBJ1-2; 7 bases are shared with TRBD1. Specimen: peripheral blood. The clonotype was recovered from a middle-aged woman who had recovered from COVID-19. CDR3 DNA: TGTGCCAGCAGCTTAGAAAGGACAGGAGGTGACTATGGCTACACCTTC. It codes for CASSLERTGGDYGYTF.